This paragraph reports one TCR beta chain. This entry is derived from a study of radiotherapy plus CTLA-4 blockade in lung cancer. Study-wide background: Overall, 18% of patients showed an objective response, while about 31% attained disease control.

The CDR3 loop spans 15 amino acids. V lost 3 bases to trimming and J lost 1 base; unmatched junction nucleotides: 5. Germline V CDR1 and CDR2: SGDLS, YYNGEE. Assay used: immunoSEQ multiplex PCR; TCRdb lists only in-frame clones, some missing. The sample holds more than 95,000 clones; about 77% are singletons and the top ten take 5% to 5.5%. The chain employs TRBV9 and TRBJ2-7; 9 nucleotides agree with TRBD1. The TCR comes from a human donor with non-small cell lung cancer who had a partial response to radiotherapy plus ipilimumab. This specimen consisted of peripheral blood, obtained from a patient treated with radiotherapy plus ipilimumab. CDR3 sequence (DNA): TGTGCCAGCAGCGCGACAGGGGGTGATTCCTACGAGCAGTACGTC. This sequence encodes CASSATGGDSYEQYV.